These T cell receptor beta chains were read from a single sample in a study of beta chain features in type 1 diabetes. Using immunoSEQ multiplex PCR, the repertoire was profiled, and TCRdb retains in-frame clones only, with some absent. The table has around 250,000 clones, over 11% seen once. Sequencing was done on a sample of naive CD4+ T cells from blood. These receptors all come from a man younger than 40 with type 1 diabetes. Both conserved end residues are trimmed from each CDR3.

>TRBJ1-2|TRBV6-6
ASSRQGDSYGYT
>TRBJ1-5|TRBV19
ASTKDINQPQH
>TRBJ1-2|TRBV5-1
ASSLGDDRVDNYGYT
>TRBJ2-3|TRBV2
ASSSTGSGTDTQY
>TRBJ1-1|TRBV19
ASSPGQNTEAF
>TRBJ2-5|TRBV15
ATSRGGEETQY
>TRBJ1-1|TRBV30
ALKPGMNTEAF
>TRBJ2-3|TRBV6-6
ASSYQLAVTDTQY
>TRBJ2-1|TRBV6-5
ASSLSGNSYNEQF
>TRBJ2-1|TRBV7-8
ASSPIWGTNEQF
>TRBJ2-1|TRBV4-1
ASSQDMPLGSSYNEQF
>TRBJ2-7|TRBV15
ATSRGSRTSGSDEQY
>TRBJ1-1|TRBV16
ASSQEAGNTEAF
>TRBJ2-3|TRBV7-9
ASSPRRPTSTDTQY
>TRBJ1-5|TRBV6-1
ASRPDRDGIQPQH
>TRBJ2-1|TRBV6-5
ASSPQEGNEQF
>TRBJ2-2|TRBV18
ASSPQEAGANTGELF
>TRBJ2-4|TRBV7-2
ASSRTRWDIQY
>TRBJ2-7|TRBV30
AWSRTSGRPYEQY
>TRBJ2-6|TRBV29-1
SVGDRFLSGANVLT
>TRBJ2-3|TRBV7-6
ASSSPTSGGPSTDTQY
>TRBJ2-1|TRBV5-4
ASSPTGGGSYNEQF
>TRBJ2-7|TRBV25-1
ASQLAGGTNYEQY